What follows are 11 T cell receptor beta chains derived from one specimen sequenced in a study of blood T cell repertoires in COVID-19. The protocol was immunoSEQ multiplex PCR, while the TCRdb copy is restricted to in-frame clones and leaves out a portion. The data hold about 23,000 clones, with roughly 94% observed a single time. The sample was peripheral blood. These receptors all come from a woman between 50 and 59 years old with active COVID-19.

This CDR3 reads CASREPDRRNTEAFF. The CDR3 region has the DNA TGTGCCAGCAGGGAACCGGACAGAAGAAACACTGAAGCTTTCTTT. This chain links TRBV28 with TRBJ1-1, with D possibly TRBD1 on 6 matching bases. Germline CDR1 and CDR2: MDHEN and SYDVKM. The CDR3 has 15 residues. Trimming took off 6 bases at V and 2 bases at J, with 16 bases between the two ends.

The genes are TRBV5-1 and TRBJ2-3; 9 bases fit TRBD2. This CDR3 spans 16 amino acids. V lost 3 bases to trimming and J lost 2 bases; unmatched junction nucleotides: 7. Germline CDR1 and CDR2: SGHRS and YFSETQ. As DNA, the CDR3 is TGCGCCAGCAGCTCTCCAGCGGGGGGCTACACAGATACGCAGTATTTT. Amino acid sequence: CASSSPAGGYTDTQYF.

The chain uses TRBV10-1 and TRBJ1-1; D is possibly TRBD1 (5 bases). V was shortened by 2 bases and J by 4 bases, with 11 bases between the two germline ends. The CDR3 is 14 amino acids. Germline CDR1 and CDR2: WNHNN and SYGVQD (reference sequence). The DNA of the CDR3 is TGCGCCAGCAGTGAGACCCCTCAGGGCACTGAAGCTTTCTTT. Its protein is CASSETPQGTEAFF.

The CDR3 nucleotides are TGTGCCAGCAGCTGGACTAGCGGGAGGGACAATGAGCAGTTCTTC. Its translation: CASSWTSGRDNEQFF. The V and J genes are TRBV7-9 and TRBJ2-1, with 15 bases lining up with TRBD2. The J segment lost 5 bases and the V segment lost 4 bases, leaving 0 bases of the junction unmatched. Germline CDR1 SEHNR, CDR2 FQNEAQ (reference sequence). The CDR3 has 15 residues.

The chain carries TRBV5-4 and TRBJ2-5; tentatively, D is TRBD2 (5 bases). In germline, CDR1 is SGHNT, CDR2 YYREEE (reference sequence). The CDR3 sequence is 13 residues long. V was trimmed by 3 bases and J by 3 bases, leaving 9 bases between them. The DNA of the CDR3 is TGTGCCAGCAGCTATCGAGCGGAAGAGACCCAGTACTTC. Translated, it gives CASSYRAEETQYF.

The chain recombines TRBV18 with TRBJ2-7; the D gene is possibly TRBD2 (6 bases). This CDR3 has 16 residues. The V and J ends lost 4 bases and 2 bases respectively, with 18 bases between them. Germline V gives CDR1 KGHSH, CDR2 LQKENI. This CDR3 is CASSLITASVTYEQYF. Written as DNA, the CDR3 is TGTGCCAGCTCACTTATAACCGCTAGCGTAACCTACGAGCAGTACTTC.

The chain employs TRBV15 and TRBJ1-5, with D perhaps matching TRBD1 (6 bases). Germline V CDR1 and CDR2: LNHNV, YYDKDF (reference sequence). This CDR3 region has 15 residues. The V end was cut by 3 bases, the J end by 7 bases, with 16 bases between. DNA for the CDR3: TGTGCCACCAGCAGTGGCCTGGGACAAGGGCAGCCCCAGCATTTT. It yields the protein CATSSGLGQGQPQHF.

The V gene is TRBV30, the J gene TRBJ2-7; D gene unclear. The length of the CDR3 is 11 residues. The germline V gene encodes CDR1 GTSNPN and CDR2 SVGIG (reference sequence). Trimming removed 1 base at V and 6 bases at J, with 7 bases between. The CDR3: CAWSDKREQYF. The CDR3 region has the DNA TGTGCCTGGAGTGATAAGCGCGAGCAGTACTTC.

The V call is TRBV19, the J call TRBJ2-5; D is unclear. The ends were cut back, 2 bases at V and 5 bases at J, with 3 bases in the middle. The V gene's germline CDR1 is LNHDA and CDR2 SQIVND (reference sequence). The CDR3 length is 11 residues. The DNA of the CDR3 is TGTGCCAGTAGTATACGGGAGACCCAGTACTTC. This encodes CASSIRETQYF.

The gene calls are TRBV24-1 and TRBJ2-7; maybe TRBD1 (5 bases). Germline V gene data show CDR1 as KGHDR and CDR2 as SFDVKD. Trimming took off 3 bases at V and 5 bases at J, with 10 bases between the two ends. This CDR3 is 13 amino acids long. The CDR3 loop reads CATSDGAFHEQYF. The CDR3 nucleotides are TGTGCCACCAGTGATGGGGCGTTTCACGAGCAGTACTTC.

V gene TRBV5-1 combines with J gene TRBJ2-1; 9 bases match TRBD2. In germline, CDR1 is SGHRS, CDR2 YFSETQ. After removal of 1 base from V and 8 bases from J, the junction contained 4 bases not matched to a gene. This CDR3 region has 14 residues. CDR3 sequence: CASSLSGRLDEQFF. The CDR3 nucleotides read TGCGCCAGCAGCTTGAGCGGGAGGCTAGATGAGCAGTTCTTC.